This TCR beta chain was profiled in a study of beta chain features in type 1 diabetes. Study-wide results and limits: Significant though moderate, a shortening of TCRB CDR3s appeared in all four CD4+ subsets of Type 1 diabetes patients. Insertions were fewer and deletions more numerous at VDJ junctions in type 1 diabetes patients. The study found that naive, central memory and Treg TCRB repertoires appeared more similar in patients than in healthy donors.

The CDR3 length is 16 residues. The junction had 11 bases not matched to a gene; V was cut back by 3 bases and J by 6 bases. Germline CDR1 and CDR2: KGHSH and LQKENI. It was one heparinised blood draw, averaging approximately 100 mL, that each donor gave. Purity of each sorted population was above 95%. The sequenced template was cDNA made from the entire isolated RNA. Using immunoSEQ multiplex PCR, the repertoire was profiled, and TCRdb retains in-frame clones only, with some absent. This table holds 40,000 to 60,000 clones, 60% to 70% found once. About this clone: Antigen unknown.

This clonotype was obtained from a woman aged 25-40 years with type 1 diabetes. Sample: stem cell memory CD4+ T cells from blood. The chain has TRBV18 and TRBJ1-2, with 9 bases aligning to TRBD1. This chain's CDR3 is CASSPGTGPIIHGYTF. The CDR3 nucleotides read TGTGCCAGCTCACCCGGGACAGGGCCAATCATCCATGGCTACACCTTC.